The 32 T cell receptor beta chains in this list originate from one sample, sequenced in a study of T-cell memory formation after mild COVID-19. Each CDR3 protein is one row after TCRdb ran MiXCR on the 5' RACE reads. Among under 250,000 distinct CDR3 sequences, 15% to 17% were seen once, and the ten largest hold 2% to 2.5%. Sequenced material: PBMCs or a T cell subset sorted from them (not recorded which). The receptor set was obtained from an adult woman who had mild COVID-19 (a few samples of this study predate the infection). Cell type and time point are not known.

Only a few counts were recorded for this clonotype. V usage is TRBV20-1 and J usage is TRBJ2-4, with 7 bases fitting TRBD1. In germline, CDR1 is DFQATT, CDR2 SNEGSKA (reference sequence). The CDR3 sequence is 15 residues long. The junction had 8 bases not matched to a gene; V was cut back by 5 bases and J by 1 base. The CDR3 DNA reads TGCAGTGCTTCTAACAGGGGCAGCGCCAAAAACATTCAGTACTTC. This translates into CSASNRGSAKNIQYF.

The chain combines TRBV11-2 with TRBJ2-3; 11 nucleotides align to TRBD2. The CDR3 is made up of 17 amino acids. CDR1 and CDR2 (germline): SGHAT, FQNNGV. The ends lost 4 bases at V and 7 bases at J; junction bases unmatched: 13. DNA of the CDR3: TGTGCCAGCAGCTCGCTTAAGACTAGCGGGGTATCTAATACGCAGTATTTT. This encodes CASSSLKTSGVSNTQYF.

This clonotype was seen many times. This rearrangement joins TRBV7-3 to TRBJ1-1; the match to TRBD1 covers 7 bases. The CDR3 length is 13 residues. Germline loops: CDR1 SGHTA, CDR2 FQGTGA. V lost 5 bases and J lost 4; bases outside the gene matches: 4. The CDR3, as DNA: TGTGCCAGCAGCCCGACAGGGCCCACTGAAGCTTTCTTT. Protein sequence: CASSPTGPTEAFF.

This clonotype was picked up a small number of times. This chain connects TRBV12-3 or TRBV12-4 to TRBJ2-3; 14 bases agree with TRBD2. The CDR3 has 14 residues. V was clipped by 5 bases and J by 13 bases; unmatched bases: 8. The CDR3 DNA is TGTGCCAGCAGTCCGCGACTAGCGGGAGGGCAGGAGTATTTT. Encoded protein: CASSPRLAGGQEYF.

This clonotype was counted between two and nine times. The chain links TRBV19 to TRBJ1-1; D might be TRBD1 (6 bases). Trimming pared 7 bases from V and 3 bases from J, leaving 12 bases between. The CDR3 covers 13 residues. The germline CDR1 and CDR2 sequences are LNHDA and SQIVND (reference sequence). The CDR3 protein is CASTEGQYTEAFF. CDR3 nucleotide sequence: TGTGCCAGTACCGAAGGACAGTACACTGAAGCTTTCTTT.

This chain connects TRBV9 to TRBJ1-2; D call uncertain. The CDR3 is 15 residues long. Deletions cut 3 bases from V and 3 bases from J, with 15 bases between. Germline values: CDR1 SGDLS, CDR2 YYNGEE. As DNA, the CDR3 is TGTGCCAGCAGCGCCGGGCAAGCACTCCACTATGGCTACACCTTC. Translating it yields CASSAGQALHYGYTF.

In this sample, this clonotype turned up a few times. V is TRBV2 and J is TRBJ1-2; D is undetermined. The germline CDR1 and CDR2 sequences are SNHLY and FYNNEI. The CDR3 contains 12 residues. V lost 5 bases and J lost 8, with 12 bases in between. CDR3 coding DNA: TGTGCCAGCAGTATAGACCCGCCGGGCTACACCTTC. This sequence encodes CASSIDPPGYTF. Using reference TRBV2 and TRBJ1-2 for the parts outside the CDR3, the full variable domain is EPEVTQTPSHQVTQMGQEVILRCVPISNHLYFYWYRQILGQKVEFLVSFYNNEISEKSEIFDDQFSVERPDGSNFTLKIRSTKLEDSAMYFCASSIDPPGYTFGSGTRLTVV.

This clonotype has a handful of counts. CDR3 in amino acids: CASSRQSPGELFF. The CDR3 bases are TGTGCCAGCAGTAGACAGTCCCCCGGGGAGCTGTTTTTT. V is TRBV12-3 or TRBV12-4 and J is TRBJ2-2; D may be TRBD1 (5 bases). CDR3 size: 13 residues. V was clipped by 5 bases and J by 6 bases, with 10 bases between them.

This chain joins TRBV9 and TRBJ1-6; D gene unclear. CDR1 SGDLS and CDR2 YYNGEE come from the germline V gene. The ends were cut back, 2 bases at V and 0 bases at J, with 9 bases in the middle. CDR3 length equals 16 residues. The CDR3 coding sequence is TGTGCCAGCAGCGTTGGGCGCAGCTCCTATAATTCACCCCTCCACTTT. Protein sequence: CASSVGRSSYNSPLHF. The whole variable domain, filled in from reference TRBV9 and TRBJ1-6, reads DSGVTQTPKHLITATGQRVTLRCSPRSGDLSVYWYQQSLDQGLQFLIQYYNGEERAKGNILERFSAQQFPDLHSELNLSSLELGDSALYFCASSVGRSSYNSPLHFGNGTRLTVT.

The rearrangement joins TRBV9 to TRBJ2-6; D is unresolved. Trimming removed 0 bases from V and 0 bases from J, with 7 bases in between. Germline-derived CDR1 and CDR2 are SGDLS and YYNGEE. This CDR3 is built from 16 residues. The CDR3 is CASSVGQSSGANVLTF. The CDR3 nucleotides read TGTGCCAGCAGCGTAGGTCAGAGCTCTGGGGCCAACGTCCTGACTTTC.

The V call is TRBV5-5, the J call TRBJ2-7, with TRBD2 as a possible D gene (7 bases). CDR1 and CDR2 (germline): SGHKS, YYEKEE (reference sequence). The V end was cut by 1 base, the J end by 0 bases, with 11 bases between. CDR3 length: 15 residues. The CDR3, as DNA: TGTGCCAGCAGCTTGTTGGCGGGGGCCTCCTACGAGCAGTACTTC. As protein: CASSLLAGASYEQYF.

V usage is TRBV5-1 and J usage is TRBJ1-5; 9 nucleotides line up with TRBD1. V shed 4 bases, J shed 1 base, and the junction held 6 bases outside the gene matches. The CDR3 contains 16 residues. Germline-derived CDR1 and CDR2 are SGHRS and YFSETQ. CDR3 nucleotides: TGCGCCAGCAGCCCCTCGGGGACAGGGAGCAATCAGCCCCAGCATTTT. Protein product: CASSPSGTGSNQPQHF.

This clonotype is medium-sized by share. The V gene is TRBV6-1, the J gene TRBJ2-2, with 7 nucleotides matching TRBD1. The CDR3 runs 16 residues. Germline CDR1 and CDR2: MNHNS and SASEGT. Trimming removed 2 bases from V and 0 bases from J; junction bases left unmatched: 3. CDR3: CASSERGGANTGELFF. As DNA, the CDR3 is TGTGCCAGCAGTGAAAGAGGGGGCGCGAACACCGGGGAGCTGTTTTTT.

In this sample, this clonotype turned up many times. This chain links TRBV3-1 with TRBJ2-2; the match to TRBD2 covers 10 bases. J lost 0 bases, V lost 4 bases, and 11 bases had no gene match. Germline V lookup: CDR1 LGHDT, CDR2 YNNKEL (reference sequence). The CDR3 runs 19 residues. The CDR3 sequence is CASSRGYRLAGANTGELFF. The CDR3 bases are TGTGCCAGCAGCCGGGGATACCGGCTAGCGGGGGCGAACACCGGGGAGCTGTTTTTT.

This clonotype was seen more than once but under ten times. The J gene is TRBJ1-1, the V gene TRBV12-3 or TRBV12-4; TRBD1 is a possible D gene (5 bases). Trimming removed 6 bases from V and 4 bases from J, with 15 bases in between. This CDR3 is built from 14 residues. The CDR3 nucleotides read TGTGCCAGCAGCTGGGGCACAGGATCCACTGAAGCTTTCTTT. This codes for CASSWGTGSTEAFF.

The chain links TRBV5-6 to TRBJ2-2; TRBD2 matches at 7 bases. This CDR3 contains 16 residues. The J segment lost 4 bases and the V segment lost 4 bases, leaving 10 bases of the junction unmatched. Germline lookup yields CDR1 SGHDT and CDR2 YYEEEE. The CDR3, as DNA: TGTGCCAGCAGCCCGATGGGGGGGACCGTCACCGGGGAGCTGTTTTTT. Translation gives CASSPMGGTVTGELFF.

There are a few counts of this clonotype. Relative to the germline gene, one junction end is altered; a read error may explain this. The chain employs TRBV11-2 and TRBJ2-1; 8 bases match TRBD2. CDR3 length equals 18 residues. From germline, CDR1 is SGHAT and CDR2 FQNNGV. CDR3 DNA sequence: TGTGCCAGCAGATTAGGCATACGTAGGCGGGGGGACTACAATGAGCAGTTCTTC. Encoded protein: CASRLGIRRRGDYNEQFF.

This clonotype was seen more than once but under ten times. This CDR3 fails to terminate in the conserved phenylalanine or tryptophan, so it likely reflects a read error. It is unclear where the CDR3 begins or ends on the DNA, so no DNA is shown, and the CDR3 is as TCRdb lists it. This chain connects TRBV23-1 to TRBJ1-4; TRBD1, the table's D call, lacks a check against the DNA. TRBV23-1 is an open reading frame whose function is uncertain. The CDR3 adds up to 9 amino acids, both ends counted. CDR3 amino acids: CASSRGPEG.

This clonotype was recorded many times. This chain connects TRBV7-3 to TRBJ1-1, with 8 bases identical to TRBD1. Germline V gene sequence: CDR1 SGHTA, CDR2 FQGTGA. With V trimmed by 2 bases and J by 7 bases, 6 bases remained unmatched. This CDR3 contains 14 residues. The CDR3 reads CASSLQGADLEAFF. CDR3 in DNA: TGTGCCAGCAGCTTACAGGGGGCGGACCTTGAAGCTTTCTTT.

This clonotype was seen a few times. The chain uses TRBV4-3 and TRBJ2-4; D unresolved. Trimming pared 1 base from V and 12 bases from J, leaving 13 bases between. Germline V CDR1 and CDR2: LGHNA, YSLEER. CDR3 size: 13 residues. CDR3 amino acids: CASSQGGRTTQYF. CDR3 bases: TGCGCCAGCAGCCAAGGTGGTCGAACCACTCAGTACTTC.

The chain links TRBV20-1 to TRBJ1-1; D is possibly TRBD1 (5 bases). Trimming cost V 0 bases and J 5 bases, with 16 bases left between them. The CDR3 totals 15 residues. Germline-derived CDR1 and CDR2 are DFQATT and SNEGSKA (reference sequence). This CDR3 reads CSARDHLGGDTEAFF. Here the CDR3 DNA reads TGCAGTGCTAGAGATCATCTTGGAGGGGATACTGAAGCTTTCTTT.

There are many counts of this clonotype. DNA for the CDR3: TGTGCCAGCAGCCCACCGGGACAGGAAAACACTGAAGCTTTCTTT. Translated: CASSPPGQENTEAFF. The chain recombines TRBV7-9 with TRBJ1-1; 8 bases match TRBD1. There are 15 residues in the CDR3. Per germline, CDR1 SEHNR and CDR2 FQNEAQ (reference sequence). V lost 5 bases and J lost 2; bases outside the gene matches: 7.

This clonotype was counted between two and nine times. The V gene is TRBV29-1, the J gene TRBJ1-2, with TRBD1 matching 7 bases. This CDR3 is 12 amino acids long. CDR1 and CDR2 (germline): SQVTM, ANQGSEA. Unmatched junction bases numbered 9, after V lost 7 bases and J lost 7 bases. The DNA for the CDR3 is TGCAGCGCCGTGAAGGGACAGACTGGCTACACCTTC. It encodes CSAVKGQTGYTF.

The genes are TRBV18 and TRBJ2-7; 8 nucleotides agree with TRBD1. The V gene's germline CDR1 is KGHSH and CDR2 LQKENI. The CDR3 runs to 15 residues. The J segment lost 5 bases and the V segment lost 0 bases, leaving 6 bases of the junction unmatched. The CDR3 region has the DNA TGTGCCAGCTCACCACCTATGGGACAGGAACACGAGCAGTACTTC. Translation gives CASSPPMGQEHEQYF.

A few counts support this clonotype. This chain joins TRBV6-6 and TRBJ2-1; 11 bases map to TRBD2. With V trimmed by 2 bases and J by 0 bases, 9 bases remained unmatched. Germline V gene sequence: CDR1 MNHNY, CDR2 SVGAGI (reference sequence). CDR3 length: 19 residues. CDR3 protein: CASSYVLAGARPSYNEQFF. CDR3 DNA: TGTGCCAGCAGTTACGTACTAGCGGGGGCCCGTCCCTCCTACAATGAGCAGTTCTTC.

The chain links TRBV29-1 to TRBJ2-5, with TRBD1 matching over 11 bases. The CDR3 loop spans 12 amino acids. The ends lost 4 bases at V and 5 bases at J; junction bases unmatched: 0. Germline lookup yields CDR1 SQVTM and CDR2 ANQGSEA. CDR3 bases: TGCAGCGTTGGGACAGGGGGCGAGACCCAGTACTTC. The encoded protein is CSVGTGGETQYF. The whole variable domain, filled in from reference TRBV29-1 and TRBJ2-5, reads SAVISQKPSRDICQRGTSLTIQCQVDSQVTMMFWYRQQPGQSLTLIATANQGSEATYESGFVIDKFPISRPNLTFSTLTVSNMSPEDSSIYLCSVGTGGETQYFGPGTRLLVL.

This clonotype was counted at least ten times. The rearrangement uses TRBV5-1 and TRBJ1-2; perhaps TRBD1 as D (5 bases). Germline CDR1 and CDR2: SGHRS and YFSETQ. The CDR3 has 13 amino acids. With 7 bases removed from V and 5 bases from J, the gap between germline ends came to 15 bases. CDR3 protein: CASGEGTLYGYTF. The CDR3 coding sequence is TGCGCCAGCGGGGAAGGGACGTTGTATGGCTACACCTTC.

This clonotype was seen more than once but under ten times. This chain links TRBV7-8 with TRBJ2-1; TRBD2 matches at 9 bases. Trimming cost V 4 bases and J 6 bases; bases outside gene matches: 16. This CDR3 region has 18 residues. Germline V gene lookup returns CDR1 SGHVS and CDR2 FQNEAQ. CDR3 loop: CASSSSRTGTSPGNEQFF. The CDR3, as DNA: TGTGCCAGCAGCTCCTCTAGGACCGGGACTAGCCCCGGCAATGAGCAGTTCTTC.

The chain joins TRBV7-2 to TRBJ2-1; D unresolved. Trimming pared 2 bases from V and 5 bases from J, leaving 7 bases between. The CDR3 loop spans 13 amino acids. The germline V gene encodes CDR1 SGHTA and CDR2 FQGNSA. CDR3 bases: TGTGCCAGCAGCTTAAGTAGAAACAATGAGCAGTTCTTC. Protein: CASSLSRNNEQFF.

There are many counts of this clonotype. Here the CDR3 reads CAISEWGVGGSSYEQYF. In DNA form, the CDR3 reads TGTGCCATCAGTGAGTGGGGCGTAGGGGGGAGCTCCTACGAGCAGTACTTC. The chain couples TRBV10-3 to TRBJ2-7; either TRBD1 or TRBD2 may supply D (6 bases each). Trimming cost V 1 base and J 0 bases, with 16 bases left between them. Germline V lookup: CDR1 ENHRY, CDR2 SYGVKD. This CDR3 has 17 amino acids.

This clonotype was counted a few times. The chain combines TRBV11-2 with TRBJ2-4, with D uncertain. The CDR3 has 12 residues. CDR1 and CDR2 (germline): SGHAT, FQNNGV. V lost 3 bases to trimming and J lost 7 bases, with 7 bases between them. CDR3 nucleotides: TGTGCCAGCAGCTTCTCAGCGAACATTCAGTACTTC. It translates to CASSFSANIQYF.

This clonotype was counted a single time. The junction departs from germline at one end; a sequencing error may be responsible. The CDR3 DNA reads as TGTTCCACCAGCAGACCTCGACTCTCTGGGGCCAACGTCCTGACTTTC. Protein sequence: CSTSRPRLSGANVLTF. The chain recombines TRBV15 with TRBJ2-6; D is unclear. Germline V gene lookup returns CDR1 LNHNV and CDR2 YYDKDF (reference sequence). There are 16 residues in the CDR3.